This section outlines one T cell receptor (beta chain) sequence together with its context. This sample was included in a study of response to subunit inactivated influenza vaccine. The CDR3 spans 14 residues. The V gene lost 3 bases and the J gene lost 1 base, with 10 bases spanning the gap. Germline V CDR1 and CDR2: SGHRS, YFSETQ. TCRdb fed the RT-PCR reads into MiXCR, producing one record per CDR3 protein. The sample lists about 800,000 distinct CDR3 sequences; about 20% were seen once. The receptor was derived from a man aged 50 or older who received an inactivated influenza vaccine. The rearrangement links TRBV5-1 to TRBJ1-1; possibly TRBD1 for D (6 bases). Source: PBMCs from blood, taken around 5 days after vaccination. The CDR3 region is CASSYGQSNTEAFF. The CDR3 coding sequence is TGCGCCAGCAGCTACGGACAGTCGAACACTGAAGCTTTCTTT.